These 26 T cell receptor beta chains were sequenced from one sample in a study of OX40 agonist ivuxolimab in advanced cancers. Using immunoSEQ multiplex PCR, the repertoire was profiled, and TCRdb retains in-frame clones only, with some absent. The table records 35,000 to 45,000 clones, 74% of them present only once. Sequenced material: CD4+ or CD8+ T cells sorted from blood, taken in a trial of the OX40 agonist ivuxolimab. These receptors were obtained from an adult with an advanced solid tumor such as melanoma, head and neck, liver or kidney cancer.

The J gene is TRBJ1-5, the V gene TRBV9; 8 bases are a match to TRBD1. The ends lost 7 bases at V and 3 bases at J; junction bases unmatched: 6. Germline CDR1 SGDLS, CDR2 YYNGEE. The CDR3 contains 14 residues. Here the CDR3 reads CASDRTGNNQPQHF. Here the CDR3 DNA reads TGTGCCAGCGATCGGACAGGGAACAATCAGCCCCAGCATTTT. The complete variable domain, with remaining parts taken from reference TRBV9 and TRBJ1-5, reads DSGVTQTPKHLITATGQRVTLRCSPRSGDLSVYWYQQSLDQGLQFLIQYYNGEERAKGNILERFSAQQFPDLHSELNLSSLELGDSALYFCASDRTGNNQPQHFGDGTRLSIL.

To note about this clone: The same CDR3 also results from other DNA sequences found in this sample. CDR3 sequence (DNA): TGTGCCAGCAGCTTAGATATGAACACTGAAGCTTTCTTT. Translating gives CASSLDMNTEAFF. The chain couples TRBV7-9 to TRBJ1-1; no firm D call. V lost 1 base, J lost 0 bases, and 3 bases lay in between. The CDR3 is 13 residues long. Looked up from germline, CDR1 is SEHNR and CDR2 is FQNEAQ (reference sequence).

This chain uses TRBV6-4 with TRBJ1-1; D is unresolved. Trimming took off 10 bases at V and 0 bases at J, with 27 bases between the two ends. Germline assignment: CDR1 MRHNA and CDR2 SNTAGT. CDR3 size: 18 residues. CDR3 in amino acids: CANWGGVRGVGVNTEAFF. The CDR3 DNA is TGTGCCAATTGGGGTGGGGTACGAGGAGTTGGGGTGAACACTGAAGCTTTCTTT.

The V call is TRBV20-1, the J call TRBJ2-5; possible D gene TRBD1, 7 bases. Trimming cost V 7 bases and J 5 bases, with 11 bases left between them. The CDR3 totals 11 residues. CDR1 is DFQATT, CDR2 SNEGSKA, per germline (reference sequence). CDR3 sequence reads: CSVRGRETQYF. CDR3 DNA sequence: TGCAGTGTCAGGGGGAGGGAGACCCAGTACTTC.

This clone was seen a handful of times. The J gene is TRBJ2-7, the V gene TRBV28; TRBD1 matches 10 bases. This CDR3 region has 14 residues. Unmatched junction bases numbered 4, after V lost 2 bases and J lost 6 bases. The germline V gene encodes CDR1 MDHEN and CDR2 SYDVKM. This chain's CDR3 is CASSLPGTGVEQYV. In nucleotides, the CDR3 is TGTGCCAGCAGTTTACCCGGGACAGGGGTCGAGCAGTACGTC.

The rearrangement links TRBV18 to TRBJ2-7; D is undetermined. Germline CDR1 KGHSH, CDR2 LQKENI. This CDR3 is built from 16 residues. Trimming stripped 1 base from V and 0 bases from J, with 13 bases between. CDR3: CASSPHHSPSSYEQYV. CDR3 DNA sequence: TGTGCCAGCTCACCACACCACTCTCCGAGCTCCTACGAGCAGTACGTC.

The chain combines TRBV30 with TRBJ1-6; D remains unclear. The V and J ends lost 1 base and 9 bases respectively, with 10 bases between them. In germline, CDR1 is GTSNPN, CDR2 SVGIG (reference sequence). The CDR3 runs to 13 residues. The CDR3 DNA sequence: TGTGCCTGGAGTGAAGGAGTAAGTTCACCCCTCCACTTT. It yields the protein CAWSEGVSSPLHF.

V gene TRBV4-1 combines with J gene TRBJ1-5; TRBD1 aligns across 10 bases. The CDR3 runs 17 residues. Germline V CDR1 and CDR2: MGHRA, YSYEKL. With V trimmed by 2 bases and J by 1 base, 5 bases remained unmatched. CDR3 coding DNA: TGCGCCAGCAGCCAAATTTTGGACAGGGGGAGCAATCAGCCCCAGCATTTT. It codes for CASSQILDRGSNQPQHF.

V is TRBV6-6 and J is TRBJ1-2; 7 bases map to TRBD1. J gave up 8 bases and V 5 bases, and 8 bases lay outside the gene matches. Germline V CDR1 and CDR2: MNHNY, SVGAGI (reference sequence). The CDR3 spans 13 residues. CDR3 sequence: CASSPDRAGGYTF. The DNA for the CDR3 is TGTGCCAGCAGTCCAGACAGGGCCGGCGGCTACACCTTC.

J is TRBJ1-1 and V is TRBV7-9, with 8 bases fitting TRBD1. With V trimmed by 6 bases and J by 1 base, 4 bases remained unmatched. CDR3 length equals 14 residues. From germline, CDR1 is SEHNR and CDR2 FQNEAQ (reference sequence). As DNA, the CDR3 is TGTGCCAGCAGGCAGACAGGGGAGAACACTGAAGCTTTCTTT. Translated, it gives CASRQTGENTEAFF.

This clone showed up just a few times. This sequence joins TRBV30 and TRBJ1-2; D may be TRBD1 (6 bases). Trimming took off 1 base at V and 5 bases at J, with 11 bases between the two ends. This CDR3 region has 13 residues. Germline values: CDR1 GTSNPN, CDR2 SVGIG (reference sequence). The CDR3 region has the DNA TGTGCCTGGAGTGAAAACAGGGTGTATGGCTACACCTTC. It translates to CAWSENRVYGYTF.

This clone showed up just a few times. The J gene is TRBJ1-1, the V gene TRBV10-2; the D is unclear. Per the germline V gene, CDR1 is WSHSY and CDR2 is SAAADI. This CDR3 is 11 amino acids long. Trimming stripped 8 bases from V and 5 bases from J, with 9 bases between. Here the CDR3 reads CASQLWTEAFF. CDR3 coding DNA: TGCGCCAGCCAATTGTGGACTGAAGCTTTCTTT.

This clone was recorded once. The chain combines TRBV5-1 with TRBJ2-1, with D tentatively TRBD1 (6 bases). With 0 bases removed from V and 9 bases from J, the gap between germline ends came to 28 bases. The CDR3 sequence is 19 residues long. Germline V lookup: CDR1 SGHRS, CDR2 YFSETQ. CDR3 in DNA: TGCGCCAGCAGCTTGGCAATTTATTTTGCCGGGACAAGGGTGACTGAGCAGTTCTTC. This sequence encodes CASSLAIYFAGTRVTEQFF.

The chain has TRBV7-2 and TRBJ2-3; 11 nucleotides align to TRBD2. The CDR3 spans 18 residues. The V segment lost 5 bases and the J segment 3 bases; nucleotides outside the gene matches: 13. Germline V gene sequence: CDR1 SGHTA, CDR2 FQGNSA. In DNA, the CDR3 is TGTGCCAGCAGCCGCGTGGGTTTTAGCGGGGGGGTGACAGATACGCAGTATTTT. Translated, it gives CASSRVGFSGGVTDTQYF.

The CDR3 loop is CASSSRGENYGYTF. Written as DNA, the CDR3 is TGCGCCAGCAGCAGCCGGGGAGAGAACTATGGCTACACCTTC. The rearrangement uses TRBV5-1 and TRBJ1-2; no clear D gene. Per germline, CDR1 SGHRS and CDR2 YFSETQ. V was trimmed by 4 bases and J by 2 bases, leaving 12 bases between them. The CDR3 contains 14 residues.

The chain is built from TRBV25-1 and TRBJ2-7; D not resolved. The CDR3 sequence is 15 residues long. V lost 2 bases to trimming and J lost 0 bases, with 11 bases between them. Germline-derived CDR1 and CDR2 are MGHDK and SYGVNS. DNA for the CDR3: TGTGCCAGCAGTGAACCGAATCGTCCCTCCTACGAGCAGTACTTC. It translates to CASSEPNRPSYEQYF.

The chain joins TRBV10-3 to TRBJ1-3; tentatively, D is TRBD1 (5 bases). The germline V gene encodes CDR1 ENHRY and CDR2 SYGVKD. V was shortened by 11 bases and J by 0 bases, with 11 bases between the two germline ends. There are 13 residues in the CDR3. As DNA, the CDR3 is TGTGCCCATTCGGGGGGCTCTGGAAACACCATATATTTT. This translates into CAHSGGSGNTIYF.

Only a few counts were recorded for this clone. CDR3 residues: CAINHGTGHHEQYF. CDR3 sequence (DNA): TGTGCCATCAATCACGGGACAGGGCACCACGAGCAGTACTTC. This chain joins TRBV10-3 and TRBJ2-7, with 9 bases identical to TRBD1. Looked up from germline, CDR1 is ENHRY and CDR2 is SYGVKD. This CDR3 region has 14 residues. J gave up 5 bases and V 7 bases, and 9 bases lay outside the gene matches.

In its sample, this clone was seen once. This rearrangement joins TRBV5-1 to TRBJ2-1; 7 bases agree with TRBD1. This CDR3 has 14 residues. In germline, CDR1 is SGHRS, CDR2 YFSETQ. J gave up 4 bases and V 3 bases, and 4 bases lay outside the gene matches. CDR3 nucleotides: TGCGCCAGCAGCTCGGGACAGAAATACAATGAGCAGTTCTTC. As protein: CASSSGQKYNEQFF.

The gene calls are TRBV9 and TRBJ2-5; 9 nucleotides line up with TRBD1. The CDR3 contains 15 residues. The V gene end was trimmed by 1 base and the J gene end by 4 bases; junction bases not matched to a gene: 5. Germline V gene lookup returns CDR1 SGDLS and CDR2 YYNGEE. CDR3 sequence (DNA): TGTGCCAGCAGCGTAAAGGGGGGACAGGGAGAGACCCAGTACTTC. Translating gives CASSVKGGQGETQYF.

This sequence joins TRBV7-2 and TRBJ2-3; D might be TRBD1 (5 bases). Germline CDR1 and CDR2: SGHTA and FQGNSA. The CDR3 consists of 15 residues. The V gene lost 2 bases and the J gene lost 0 bases, with 9 bases spanning the gap. For the CDR3, the DNA is TGTGCCAGCAGCTTACGGCAGGGCAGCACAGATACGCAGTATTTT. As protein: CASSLRQGSTDTQYF. Filled out from reference TRBV7-2 and TRBJ2-3, the complete variable domain reads GAGVSQSPSNKVTEKGKDVELRCDPISGHTALYWYRQSLGQGLEFLIYFQGNSAPDKSGLPSDRFSAERTGGSVSTLTIQRTQQEDSAVYLCASSLRQGSTDTQYFGPGTRLTVL.

This sequence joins TRBV9 and TRBJ1-2, with 8 nucleotides matching TRBD1. The length of the CDR3 is 17 residues. Germline V lookup: CDR1 SGDLS, CDR2 YYNGEE. Trimming removed 3 bases from V and 4 bases from J; junction bases left unmatched: 14. CDR3 amino acids: CASSGWTGFPQFYGYTF. For the CDR3, the DNA is TGTGCCAGCAGCGGTTGGACAGGGTTCCCACAGTTCTATGGCTACACCTTC.

V is TRBV30 and J is TRBJ2-5; D could derive from TRBD1 or TRBD2 (6 bases each). Germline lookup yields CDR1 GTSNPN and CDR2 SVGIG (reference sequence). The CDR3 length is 15 residues. The germline V and J ends were trimmed by 1 base and 0 bases, with 12 bases remaining between them. Here the CDR3 DNA reads TGTGCCTGGAGTGCTTCGGGGGCATACCAAGAGACCCAGTACTTC. Amino acids: CAWSASGAYQETQYF.

This chain connects TRBV27 to TRBJ1-2; no firm D call. Germline loops: CDR1 MNHEY, CDR2 SMNVEV (reference sequence). The ends were cut back, 4 bases at V and 4 bases at J, with 13 bases in the middle. The CDR3 extends over 14 amino acids. In nucleotides, the CDR3 is TGTGCCAGCAGTTCAGCAACGCGTAGCTATGGCTACACCTTC. This sequence encodes CASSSATRSYGYTF.

V is TRBV6-5 and J is TRBJ1-1; D is possibly TRBD1 (6 bases). Trimming left V 4 bases short and J 5 bases short, with 20 bases between. Germline V gene lookup returns CDR1 MNHEY and CDR2 SVGAGI. This CDR3 comprises 16 residues. The CDR3 nucleotides are TGTGCCAGCAGTTCCGGGATCGTAAGGGGGGTAACTGAAGCTTTCTTT. Amino acids: CASSSGIVRGVTEAFF.

This chain links TRBV7-9 with TRBJ1-1; D is unresolved. From germline, CDR1 is SEHNR and CDR2 FQNEAQ (reference sequence). The CDR3 sequence is 12 residues long. Deletions cut 1 base from V and 6 bases from J, with 6 bases between. Here the CDR3 reads CASSLGGSEAFF. CDR3 bases: TGTGCCAGCAGCTTAGGGGGATCTGAAGCTTTCTTT.